The 27 T cell receptor beta chains in this list originate from one sample, sequenced in a study of neurological immune-mediated disorders. TCRdb fed the 5' RACE reads into MiXCR, producing one record per CDR3 protein. The sample has tens of thousands of distinct CDR3 sequences, roughly 3.2% seen once. Sequencing used PBMCs. The receptor source for this set is a man aged 35 to 55 with multiple sclerosis.

This clonotype was seen repeatedly, ten times or more. The chain is built from TRBV29-1 and TRBJ2-3; TRBD2 agrees at 9 bases. In germline, CDR1 is SQVTM, CDR2 ANQGSEA. After removal of 4 bases from V and 6 bases from J, the junction contained 11 bases not matched to a gene. The CDR3 totals 15 residues. The CDR3 here is CSVGMAGGPSDTQYF. CDR3 DNA: TGCAGCGTTGGGATGGCGGGAGGGCCGTCGGATACGCAGTATTTT.

This clonotype was counted ten times or more. This chain links TRBV10-3 with TRBJ2-1; TRBD1 agrees at 7 bases. The trim removed 0 bases at V and 13 bases at J, leaving 6 bases unmatched. This CDR3 has 13 amino acids. Germline assignment: CDR1 ENHRY and CDR2 SYGVKD. CDR3 protein: CAISESGQLLQFF. The CDR3 region has the DNA TGTGCCATCAGTGAGTCGGGACAGCTCCTTCAGTTCTTC.

The sample holds many counts of this clonotype. This chain joins TRBV12-3 or TRBV12-4 and TRBJ1-5, with no clear D. This CDR3 has 16 amino acids. Trimming removed 3 bases from V and 3 bases from J, with 15 bases in between. The DNA for the CDR3 is TGTGCCAGCAGTTTTTTCCGCAGCGGGCCCAATCAGCCCCAGCATTTT. Translated, it gives CASSFFRSGPNQPQHF.

This clonotype was detected many times. The chain has TRBV5-6 and TRBJ2-3; either TRBD1 or TRBD2 may supply D (6 bases each). The length of the CDR3 is 15 residues. The V and J ends lost 3 bases and 0 bases respectively, with 11 bases between them. The V gene's germline CDR1 is SGHDT and CDR2 YYEEEE. CDR3 amino acids: CASSSGAGSTDTQYF. The CDR3, as DNA: TGTGCCAGCAGCTCGGGGGCAGGGAGCACAGATACGCAGTATTTT. Full variable domain (remainder filled in from reference TRBV5-6 and TRBJ2-3): DAGVTQSPTHLIKTRGQQVTLRCSPKSGHDTVSWYQQALGQGPQFIFQYYEEEERQRGNFPDRFSGHQFPNYSSELNVNALLLGDSALYLCASSSGAGSTDTQYFGPGTRLTVL.

About this clonotype itself: The junction does not match germline at one end; this may be a read error. The gene calls are TRBV28 and TRBJ1-6; D call uncertain. The CDR3 runs 14 residues. Germline loops: CDR1 MDHEN, CDR2 SYDVKM. This chain's CDR3 is CVSSLEEGGSPLNF. Written as DNA, the CDR3 is TGTGTCAGCAGCCTCGAGGAGGGTGGGTCACCCCTCAACTTT.

This clonotype was found many times. The J gene is TRBJ1-1, the V gene TRBV7-6; TRBD1 is a possible D gene (5 bases). The germline V and J ends were trimmed by 5 bases and 7 bases, with 17 bases remaining between them. CDR1 is SGHVS, CDR2 FNYEAQ, per germline. The CDR3 runs to 14 residues. In nucleotides, the CDR3 is TGTGCCAGCAGCCAAGGGACCAGAGGATTTGAAGCTTTCTTT. This translates into CASSQGTRGFEAFF. Full variable domain (remainder filled in from reference TRBV7-6 and TRBJ1-1): GAGVSQSPRYKVTKRGQDVALRCDPISGHVSLYWYRQALGQGPEFLTYFNYEAQQDKSGLPNDRFSAERPEGSISTLTIQRTEQRDSAMYRCASSQGTRGFEAFFGQGTRLTVV.

This clonotype has at least ten counts. The CDR3 bases are TGTGCCTGGAGCGGCCTTGCCTACGAGCAGTACTTC. Protein: CAWSGLAYEQYF. The chain recombines TRBV30 with TRBJ2-7; D unresolved. The germline gives CDR1 GTSNPN, CDR2 SVGIG (reference sequence). CDR3 length: 12 amino acids. The V and J ends lost 3 bases and 2 bases respectively, with 8 bases between them.

This clonotype appeared many times. V and J are TRBV7-9 and TRBJ1-1; 7 bases fit TRBD1. Germline CDR1 SEHNR, CDR2 FQNEAQ (reference sequence). This CDR3 region has 14 residues. V gave up 3 bases and J gave up 5 bases; unmatched junction bases: 6. This CDR3 is CASSLPGGWTEAFF. As DNA, the CDR3 is TGTGCCAGCAGCTTGCCAGGGGGATGGACTGAAGCTTTCTTT.

There are many counts of this clonotype. The chain employs TRBV29-1 and TRBJ2-5; 7 bases agree with TRBD2. CDR1 and CDR2 from the germline V gene are SQVTM and ANQGSEA. The ends lost 2 bases at V and 4 bases at J; junction bases unmatched: 13. CDR3 length equals 16 residues. CDR3 loop: CSVEPRWGGIRETQYF. The DNA of the CDR3 is TGCAGCGTTGAACCCCGGTGGGGGGGGATAAGAGAGACCCAGTACTTC. The whole variable domain, filled in from reference TRBV29-1 and TRBJ2-5, reads SAVISQKPSRDICQRGTSLTIQCQVDSQVTMMFWYRQQPGQSLTLIATANQGSEATYESGFVIDKFPISRPNLTFSTLTVSNMSPEDSSIYLCSVEPRWGGIRETQYFGPGTRLLVL.

There are many counts of this clonotype. The chain recombines TRBV5-1 with TRBJ1-1, with 7 positions matching TRBD1. With V trimmed by 4 bases and J by 6 bases, 3 bases remained unmatched. The germline V gene has CDR1 SGHRS and CDR2 YFSETQ. This CDR3 region has 12 residues. This CDR3 is CASSPTGAEAFF. The CDR3 nucleotides read TGCGCCAGCAGCCCCACAGGGGCTGAAGCTTTCTTT.

This clonotype was seen many times. J is TRBJ2-3 and V is TRBV20-1, with D unclear. Germline CDR1 reads DFQATT; CDR2 reads SNEGSKA (reference sequence). V lost 2 bases and J 4 bases, leaving 19 bases between the germline ends. This CDR3 contains 16 residues. CDR3 sequence reads: CSARHGGVRNADTQYF. The CDR3 DNA follows: TGCAGTGCTAGACACGGTGGGGTCAGGAATGCAGATACGCAGTATTTT.

This clonotype has ten or more counts. The chain links TRBV10-3 to TRBJ1-1, with 9 bases fitting TRBD1. Germline loops: CDR1 ENHRY, CDR2 SYGVKD. The CDR3 has 13 amino acids. Trimming cost V 5 bases and J 3 bases; bases outside gene matches: 1. The CDR3 DNA is TGTGCCATCAGTTGGGACAGGGACACTGAAGCTTTCTTT. Residues: CAISWDRDTEAFF.

This clonotype was recorded at least ten times. The chain couples TRBV4-2 to TRBJ2-5; D unclear. V lost 1 base and J 6 bases, leaving 12 bases between the germline ends. Germline V gene lookup returns CDR1 LGHNA and CDR2 YNFKEQ. The CDR3 totals 14 residues. The CDR3 region has the DNA TGTGCCAGCAGCCAAGTGGGTAGGGATAAGACCCAGTACTTC. It yields the protein CASSQVGRDKTQYF.

There are many counts of this clonotype. The rearrangement links TRBV5-1 to TRBJ2-5; 12 nucleotides align to TRBD2. The CDR3 covers 15 residues. V dropped 6 bases and J dropped 3; count of bases not matched to a gene: 6. The germline V gene encodes CDR1 SGHRS and CDR2 YFSETQ. The CDR3 DNA reads as TGCGCCAGCAAGACTAGCGGGAGTGGAGAAGAGACCCAGTACTTC. Amino acid sequence: CASKTSGSGEETQYF.

This clonotype has at least ten counts. The gene calls are TRBV7-6 and TRBJ1-2, with D maybe TRBD1 (6 bases). The germline gives CDR1 SGHVS, CDR2 FNYEAQ. The length of the CDR3 is 14 residues. V was clipped by 6 bases and J by 4 bases, with 15 bases between them. The CDR3 region has the DNA TGTGCCAGCAGTCACCGACAGGATGGCTATGGCTACACCTTC. Translated, it gives CASSHRQDGYGYTF.

This clonotype was recorded many times. The V gene is TRBV12-3 or TRBV12-4, the J gene TRBJ2-7; D gene unclear. V was clipped by 5 bases and J by 2 bases, with 16 bases between them. The CDR3 extends over 15 amino acids. CDR3 protein: CASSPSASWTYEQYF. Written as DNA, the CDR3 is TGTGCCAGCAGTCCATCGGCGTCCTGGACCTACGAGCAGTACTTC.

Comment on this clonotype: This may be a read error, as it is one base from a much larger clone. The chain links TRBV18 to TRBJ1-4, with D tentatively TRBD1 (5 bases). This CDR3 region has 16 residues. CDR1 and CDR2 (germline): KGHSH, LQKENI. The V end lost 2 bases, the J end lost 5 bases, and 15 bases lay between the germline ends. The CDR3 DNA follows: TGTGCCAGCTCACCAGACCAGGGCGCCTGGAATGAAAAACTGTTTTTT. This translates into CASSPDQGAWNEKLFF.

This clonotype was picked up many times. This chain's CDR3 is CASSADRVYEQYF. The CDR3 coding sequence is TGTGCCAGCAGCGCGGACAGGGTCTACGAGCAGTACTTC. V and J are TRBV5-4 and TRBJ2-7; TRBD1 matches 8 bases. The CDR3 is made up of 13 amino acids. In germline, CDR1 is SGHNT, CDR2 YYREEE (reference sequence). Trimming took 4 bases from V and 3 from J; bases not matched to a gene: 3.

This clonotype was detected many times. This chain links TRBV5-1 with TRBJ2-7; D is possibly TRBD1 (5 bases). CDR1 and CDR2 (germline): SGHRS, YFSETQ. Trimming pared 0 bases from V and 1 base from J, leaving 8 bases between. The CDR3 has 14 residues. The CDR3: CASSLEGFSYEQYF. The CDR3 DNA sequence: TGCGCCAGCAGCTTGGAGGGGTTTTCCTACGAGCAGTACTTC.

This clonotype was found many times. This rearrangement joins TRBV5-1 to TRBJ2-3, with 8 bases fitting TRBD2. Germline CDR1 SGHRS, CDR2 YFSETQ. V gave up 2 bases and J gave up 4 bases; unmatched junction bases: 12. The CDR3 loop spans 17 amino acids. CDR3 region: CASSLAAWTSFADTQYF. CDR3 sequence (DNA): TGCGCCAGCAGCTTAGCCGCCTGGACTAGCTTTGCAGATACGCAGTATTTT. The complete variable domain, with remaining parts taken from reference TRBV5-1 and TRBJ2-3, reads KAGVTQTPRYLIKTRGQQVTLSCSPISGHRSVSWYQQTPGQGLQFLFEYFSETQRNKGNFPGRFSGRQFSNSRSEMNVSTLELGDSALYLCASSLAAWTSFADTQYFGPGTRLTVL.

This clonotype was detected a few times. A much bigger clone sits one base away, suggesting this may be a read error. The gene calls are TRBV29-1 and TRBJ2-1; D remains ambiguous. The CDR3 sequence is 13 residues long. Looked up from germline, CDR1 is SQVTM and CDR2 is ANQGSEA. V was trimmed by 2 bases and J by 6 bases, leaving 11 bases between them. Here the CDR3 reads CSVEWGTVNEQFF. CDR3 nucleotide sequence: TGCAGCGTTGAATGGGGAACAGTCAATGAGCAGTTCTTC.

The table lists this clonotype with many counts. The chain employs TRBV7-2 and TRBJ2-2; no firm D call. The CDR3 totals 14 residues. The V end was cut by 1 base, the J end by 4 bases, with 7 bases between. Germline V gene data show CDR1 as SGHTA and CDR2 as FQGNSA. This CDR3 is CASSLDGPTGELFF. The CDR3 DNA follows: TGTGCCAGCAGCTTAGATGGCCCCACCGGGGAGCTGTTTTTT.

This clonotype appeared many times. The genes are TRBV27 and TRBJ1-5; D might be TRBD1 (5 bases). V shed 4 bases and J shed 6 bases, with 10 bases lying between them. Germline V gene lookup returns CDR1 MNHEY and CDR2 SMNVEV (reference sequence). CDR3 length equals 13 residues. The CDR3 nucleotides are TGTGCCAGCAGTTCAGACAGCCTTCAGCCCCAGCATTTT. Amino acids: CASSSDSLQPQHF.

The sample holds many counts of this clonotype. The chain employs TRBV5-1 and TRBJ1-5; no clear D. Trimming stripped 0 bases from V and 4 bases from J, with 14 bases between. Germline V CDR1 and CDR2: SGHRS, YFSETQ. The CDR3 loop spans 16 amino acids. Here the CDR3 reads CASSLAPVGLNQPQHF. For the CDR3, the DNA is TGCGCCAGCAGCTTGGCCCCCGTAGGGTTGAATCAGCCCCAGCATTTT.

The sample holds many counts of this clonotype. This chain connects TRBV29-1 to TRBJ1-1; D not certain. This CDR3 comprises 13 residues. V lost 5 bases, J lost 5 bases, and 15 bases lay in between. In germline, CDR1 is SQVTM, CDR2 ANQGSEA. CDR3 nucleotides: TGCAGCGTTAAGGTGACAAGAACAACTGAAGCTTTCTTT. Protein product: CSVKVTRTTEAFF.

At least ten counts were recorded for this clonotype. This chain connects TRBV5-5 to TRBJ1-5, with D possibly being TRBD1 (5 bases). V dropped 3 bases and J dropped 0 bases, with 16 bases sitting between them. Germline CDR1 reads SGHKS; CDR2 reads YYEKEE (reference sequence). The length of the CDR3 is 17 residues. The CDR3 spells CASSSGLSFYSNQPQHF. The DNA for the CDR3 is TGTGCCAGCAGCTCGGGACTTAGTTTTTATAGCAATCAGCCCCAGCATTTT. Complete variable domain (other parts from reference TRBV5-5 and TRBJ1-5): DAGVTQSPTHLIKTRGQQVTLRCSPISGHKSVSWYQQVLGQGPQFIFQYYEKEERGRGNFPDRFSARQFPNYSSELNVNALLLGDSALYLCASSSGLSFYSNQPQHFGDGTRLSIL.

In the case of this clonotype: This is likely a read error, given that the CDR3 carries no conserved phenylalanine or tryptophan at its end. The V and J genes are TRBV3-1 and TRBJ1-3; D gene uncertain. Trimming removed 3 bases from V and 1 base from J, with 19 bases in between. The CDR3 is 18 amino acids. Germline V gene lookup returns CDR1 LGHDT and CDR2 YNNKEL (reference sequence). CDR3 in amino acids: CASSQTRVWAFSGNTIYN. CDR3 nucleotide sequence: TGTGCCAGCAGCCAGACCCGCGTCTGGGCCTTTTCTGGAAACACCATATATAAT.